This TCR beta chain was obtained from a study of T-cell memory formation after mild COVID-19. This CDR3 has 15 residues. The V end lost 2 bases, the J end lost 7 bases, and 17 bases lay between the germline ends. CDR1 and CDR2 from the germline V gene are WNHNN and SYGVQD (reference sequence). TCRdb itself ran the 5' RACE reads through MiXCR, one entry per CDR3 protein. Found here are 150,000 to 200,000 distinct CDR3 sequences, roughly 11% of them singletons; the top ten hold approximately 3.8%. The chain combines TRBV10-1 with TRBJ2-5; no firm D call. The specimen was PBMCs or a T cell subset sorted from them (not recorded which). The TCR sequence derives from a man younger than 35 who had mild COVID-19 (a few samples of this study predate the infection). Cell type and time point are not known. DNA for the CDR3: TGCGCCAGCAGTGAGGAAGCCATGGCCGGTGCGACCCAGTACTTC. This gives the protein CASSEEAMAGATQYF.